This is a list of T cell receptor beta chains from one sample in a study of radiation and T cells in renal cell carcinoma. Repertoires were generated with immunoSEQ multiplex PCR, while TCRdb's copy carries only in-frame clones and drops some. The repertoire holds around 26,000 clones, 81% seen once, with 30% to 40% in the top ten. Sequencing used blood, obtained from a patient whose treatment included radiotherapy and nephrectomy. All receptors derive from a man between 60 and 75 years old with renal cell carcinoma. Each CDR3 is given with its conserved first and last residue. Each record gives: CDR3 DNA, CDR3 protein, clone size, J gene, V gene, D gene. D genes are given only for firm matches. The listing skips clone size in some rows; elsewhere it reads once, few, many or a size class.

cdr3_nt: TGTGCCAGCAGCTTAGGTACGGCGTACCAAGAGACCCAGTACTTC; cdr3_aa: CASSLGTAYQETQYF; clone_size: -; j_call: TRBJ2-5; v_call: TRBV7-8; d_call: -
cdr3_nt: TGTGCCAGCAGCTTAGGGGCATGGCAGCCCCAGCATTTT; cdr3_aa: CASSLGAWQPQHF; clone_size: -; j_call: TRBJ1-5; v_call: TRBV7-8; d_call: -
cdr3_nt: TGTGCCAGCAGTTCCCCCCCGGGACAGGGTTCCTATGGCTACACCTTC; cdr3_aa: CASSSPPGQGSYGYTF; clone_size: few; j_call: TRBJ1-2; v_call: TRBV2; d_call: TRBD1
cdr3_nt: TGTGCCAGCAGCTCGACAGGGAGCAGCTATGGCTACACCTTC; cdr3_aa: CASSSTGSSYGYTF; clone_size: -; j_call: TRBJ1-2; v_call: TRBV2; d_call: TRBD1
cdr3_nt: TGTGCCAGCAGCTTAGTGGGGGGTGACGATACGCAGTATTTT; cdr3_aa: CASSLVGGDDTQYF; clone_size: -; j_call: TRBJ2-3; v_call: TRBV7-8; d_call: -
cdr3_nt: TGTGCCATCAGTGACCTGCGCAACTCCTATAATTCACCCCTCCACTTT; cdr3_aa: CAISDLRNSYNSPLHF; clone_size: -; j_call: TRBJ1-6; v_call: TRBV10-3; d_call: -
cdr3_nt: TGTGCCAGCAGGGCTTCTGGGGCCAACGTCCTGACTTTC; cdr3_aa: CASRASGANVLTF; clone_size: -; j_call: TRBJ2-6; v_call: TRBV11-2; d_call: -
cdr3_nt: TGTGCCAGCAGCGGAGGGACAGGGGTAGGAGAGCAGTACTTC; cdr3_aa: CASSGGTGVGEQYF; clone_size: -; j_call: TRBJ2-7; v_call: TRBV5-5; d_call: TRBD1
cdr3_nt: TGTGCCAGCAAGGCCCGGGGGACGGGGAACACTGAAGCTTTCTTT; cdr3_aa: CASKARGTGNTEAFF; clone_size: -; j_call: TRBJ1-1; v_call: TRBV6-5; d_call: -
cdr3_nt: TGCGCCAGCAGCCGAGACATGAACACTGAAGCTTTCTTT; cdr3_aa: CASSRDMNTEAFF; clone_size: -; j_call: TRBJ1-1; v_call: TRBV5-1; d_call: -
cdr3_nt: TGTGCCAGCACCTCTGGACAGATCTACGAGCAGTACTTC; cdr3_aa: CASTSGQIYEQYF; clone_size: -; j_call: TRBJ2-7; v_call: TRBV5-6; d_call: -
cdr3_nt: TGTGCCAGCACCCAGGATGTGATGAACACTGAAGCTTTCTTT; cdr3_aa: CASTQDVMNTEAFF; clone_size: -; j_call: TRBJ1-1; v_call: TRBV5-6; d_call: -
cdr3_nt: TGTGCCAGCTCACCACCAACTAGCTCCGTTTATGGTGAGCAGTTCTTC; cdr3_aa: CASSPPTSSVYGEQFF; clone_size: -; j_call: TRBJ2-1; v_call: TRBV18; d_call: -
cdr3_nt: TGTGCCAGCTCACAGACAGATTCAGATACGCAGTATTTT; cdr3_aa: CASSQTDSDTQYF; clone_size: -; j_call: TRBJ2-3; v_call: TRBV18; d_call: -
cdr3_nt: TGCGCCAGCAGCTTGTTCCGGACTAGGGAAGAGACCCAGTACTTC; cdr3_aa: CASSLFRTREETQYF; clone_size: -; j_call: TRBJ2-5; v_call: TRBV5-1; d_call: TRBD2
cdr3_nt: TGTGCCAGCAGTGAACCCTATCAGCCCCAGCATTTT; cdr3_aa: CASSEPYQPQHF; clone_size: -; j_call: TRBJ1-5; v_call: TRBV6-1; d_call: -
cdr3_nt: TGTGCCAGCAGTTTAAGTAGAAGCTCCTACGAGCAGTACTTC; cdr3_aa: CASSLSRSSYEQYF; clone_size: -; j_call: TRBJ2-7; v_call: TRBV27; d_call: -
cdr3_nt: TGCAGCGTCCTTGGACTAGCGGGTAGCACAGATACGCAGTATTTT; cdr3_aa: CSVLGLAGSTDTQYF; clone_size: -; j_call: TRBJ2-3; v_call: TRBV29-1; d_call: TRBD2
cdr3_nt: TGTGCCAGCAGCTTTTACCAGGACGTCAATCAGCCCCAGCATTTT; cdr3_aa: CASSFYQDVNQPQHF; clone_size: -; j_call: TRBJ1-5; v_call: TRBV7-2; d_call: -
cdr3_nt: TGTGCCAGCAGCTTATTTTCCGGGCGTATACCTGGAAACACCATATATTTT; cdr3_aa: CASSLFSGRIPGNTIYF; clone_size: medium-sized; j_call: TRBJ1-3; v_call: TRBV11-2; d_call: -
cdr3_nt: TGCGCCAGCAGCCCCCGGGACTTCCAAGAGCAGTACTTC; cdr3_aa: CASSPRDFQEQYF; clone_size: -; j_call: TRBJ2-7; v_call: TRBV5-1; d_call: -
cdr3_nt: TGTGCCAGCAGCCCGCTTGGGCTCGGAAACACCGGGGAGCTGTTTTTT; cdr3_aa: CASSPLGLGNTGELFF; clone_size: -; j_call: TRBJ2-2; v_call: TRBV7-2; d_call: -
cdr3_nt: TGTGCCAGCAGCTTCGGGACTAGCGGGATAATCGGGGAGCTGTTTTTT; cdr3_aa: CASSFGTSGIIGELFF; clone_size: few; j_call: TRBJ2-2; v_call: TRBV5-6; d_call: TRBD2
cdr3_nt: TGCGCCAGCAGGAGGGATGCAACTAATGAAAAACTGTTTTTT; cdr3_aa: CASRRDATNEKLFF; clone_size: -; j_call: TRBJ1-4; v_call: TRBV5-1; d_call: -
cdr3_nt: TGTGCCAGCAGCTTGCGGGGTAGGGGTACAGATACGCAGTATTTT; cdr3_aa: CASSLRGRGTDTQYF; clone_size: -; j_call: TRBJ2-3; v_call: TRBV5-6; d_call: -
cdr3_nt: TGTGCCAGCAGTCCGGAAGCTAGCGGGAGGGCCGAAGATACGCAGTATTTT; cdr3_aa: CASSPEASGRAEDTQYF; clone_size: few; j_call: TRBJ2-3; v_call: TRBV6-4; d_call: TRBD2
cdr3_nt: TGCGCCAGCAGCCTGAAAGGCGCGACCGAGCAGTACTTC; cdr3_aa: CASSLKGATEQYF; clone_size: few; j_call: TRBJ2-7; v_call: TRBV5-1; d_call: -
cdr3_nt: TGCGCCAGCAGCCCGGTAGCGGGGGGTTACGAGCAGTACTTC; cdr3_aa: CASSPVAGGYEQYF; clone_size: once; j_call: TRBJ2-7; v_call: TRBV5-1; d_call: TRBD2
cdr3_nt: TGTGCCAGCAGCTCCCTAGCGGGAGGCCCCCTTTTCGAGCAGTACTTC; cdr3_aa: CASSSLAGGPLFEQYF; clone_size: -; j_call: TRBJ2-7; v_call: TRBV7-9; d_call: TRBD2
cdr3_nt: TGTGCCAGCAGTAAAGGGGAGTACACCGGGGAGCTGTTTTTT; cdr3_aa: CASSKGEYTGELFF; clone_size: once; j_call: TRBJ2-2; v_call: TRBV5-6; d_call: -
cdr3_nt: TGTGCCAGCAGCCTAGGACACAATGAGCAGTTCTTC; cdr3_aa: CASSLGHNEQFF; clone_size: -; j_call: TRBJ2-1; v_call: TRBV7-6; d_call: -